This record concerns one T cell receptor beta chain sequence. Its specificity is not known. The data are from a study of T cell repertoires in cytomegalovirus infection. Study-wide context: CMV epitopes, recently identified HLA-C-restricted and well-studied HLA-B-restricted, were used. Carrying CMV and the relevant HLA type showed in public TCR beta signatures.

TCRdb redid the calling of the reads with MiXCR, one entry per CDR3 protein. The profile shows under 850,000 distinct CDR3 sequences, around a third of them singletons. Notes on the study in general: Dominating the ex vivo response were TCR beta clonotypes that were CMV-specific and HLA-C-restricted.

The TCR sequence derives from a human donor in good health (CMV status not recorded). Some clones in this sample may be carry-over from other donors' samples. This material consisted of cultured PBMCs, taken from culture after CMV antigen stimulation.

CDR3 region: CASSLGQFSGNTIYF. DNA of the CDR3: TGTGCCAGCAGCTTAGGACAGTTCTCTGGAAACACCATATATTTT. V gene TRBV7-2 combines with J gene TRBJ1-3; TRBD1 is a possible D gene (5 bases). V was trimmed by 1 base and J by 0 bases, leaving 7 bases between them. The germline V gene has CDR1 SGHTA and CDR2 FQGNSA. The CDR3 is 15 amino acids.